The source of this T cell receptor (beta chain) is a study of OX40 agonist ivuxolimab in advanced cancers. The data were produced by immunoSEQ multiplex PCR, yet TCRdb's version contains in-frame clones alone and is incomplete. Here the sample spans fewer than 70,000 clones, about 90% being singletons. The cohort excluded patients with autoimmune disease history or systemic immunosuppression. About this clone: Its specificity is not known.

Germline lookup yields CDR1 SGHRS and CDR2 YFSETQ. Trimming cost V 2 bases and J 0 bases, with 8 bases left between them. CDR3 length: 15 residues. Study-level findings and limits: At 0.1 to 3.0 mg/kg, clonal expansion of CD4+ and CD8+ blood T cells had occurred by week 6.

This chain uses TRBV5-1 with TRBJ2-2; D not resolved. The TCR sequence derives from an adult with an advanced solid tumor such as melanoma, head and neck, liver or kidney cancer. Specimen: CD4+ or CD8+ T cells sorted from blood, collected in a trial of the OX40 agonist ivuxolimab. CDR3 sequence (DNA): TGCGCCAGCAGCTTCGGCAGAGCGAACACCGGGGAGCTGTTTTTT. This sequence encodes CASSFGRANTGELFF. Full variable domain (remainder filled in from reference TRBV5-1 and TRBJ2-2): KAGVTQTPRYLIKTRGQQVTLSCSPISGHRSVSWYQQTPGQGLQFLFEYFSETQRNKGNFPGRFSGRQFSNSRSEMNVSTLELGDSALYLCASSFGRANTGELFFGEGSRLTVL.